This TCR beta chain was recorded in a study of cytomegalovirus exposure and HLA in healthy donors. Each donor was healthy, and each was a bone marrow donor. A multiplex PCR was run with 60 Vbeta primers and 13 Jbeta primers. Sequenced by immunoSEQ multiplex PCR; TCRdb stores in-frame clones only, minus some. Of roughly 170,000 clones in the sample, 80% were seen once. V was cut by 4 bases and J by 0 bases, with 14 bases left in between. Germline CDR1 reads SGHDT; CDR2 reads YYEEEE. The CDR3 has 16 amino acids. This TCR was recovered from a boy aged 5-17 years in good health and CMV-seronegative. The chain links TRBV5-6 to TRBJ2-1; TRBD2 might be the D (7 bases). The sample consisted of PBMCs. The CDR3 here is CASSPRGASSYNEQFF. CDR3 DNA: TGTGCCAGCAGCCCCCGGGGGGCCAGCTCCTACAATGAGCAGTTCTTC.